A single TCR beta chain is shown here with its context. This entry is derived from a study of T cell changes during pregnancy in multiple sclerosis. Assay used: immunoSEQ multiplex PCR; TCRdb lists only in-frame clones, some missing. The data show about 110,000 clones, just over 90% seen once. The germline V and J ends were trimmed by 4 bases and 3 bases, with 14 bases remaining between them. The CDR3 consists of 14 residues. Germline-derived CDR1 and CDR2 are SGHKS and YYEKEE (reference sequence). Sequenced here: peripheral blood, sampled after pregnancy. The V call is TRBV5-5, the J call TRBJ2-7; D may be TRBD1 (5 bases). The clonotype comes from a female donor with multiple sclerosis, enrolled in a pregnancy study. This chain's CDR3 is CASSRAGFDYEQYF. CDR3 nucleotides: TGTGCCAGCAGCCGAGCAGGGTTTGACTACGAGCAGTACTTC.